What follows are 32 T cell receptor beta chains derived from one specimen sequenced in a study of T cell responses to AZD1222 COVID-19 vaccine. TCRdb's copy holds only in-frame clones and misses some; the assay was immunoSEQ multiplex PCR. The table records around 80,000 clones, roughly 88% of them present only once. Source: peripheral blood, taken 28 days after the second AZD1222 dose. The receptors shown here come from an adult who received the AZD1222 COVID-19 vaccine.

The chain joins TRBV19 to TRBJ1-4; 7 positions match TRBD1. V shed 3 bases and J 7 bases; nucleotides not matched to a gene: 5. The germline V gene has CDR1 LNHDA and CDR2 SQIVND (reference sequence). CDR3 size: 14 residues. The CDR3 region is CASSIGTDSEKLFF. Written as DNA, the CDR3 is TGTGCCAGTAGTATCGGGACAGACTCTGAAAAACTGTTTTTT.

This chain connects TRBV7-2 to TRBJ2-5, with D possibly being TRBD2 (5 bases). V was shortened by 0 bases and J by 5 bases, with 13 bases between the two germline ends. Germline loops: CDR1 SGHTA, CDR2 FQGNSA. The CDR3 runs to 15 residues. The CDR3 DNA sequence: TGTGCCAGCAGCTTAGCGGTTAGCAGGAGGGAGACCCAGTACTTC. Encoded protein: CASSLAVSRRETQYF.

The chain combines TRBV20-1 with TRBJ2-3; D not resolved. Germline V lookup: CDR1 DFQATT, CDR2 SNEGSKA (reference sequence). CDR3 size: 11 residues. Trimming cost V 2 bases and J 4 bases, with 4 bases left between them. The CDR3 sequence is CSARLADTQYF. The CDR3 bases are TGCAGTGCTAGACTTGCAGATACGCAGTATTTT.

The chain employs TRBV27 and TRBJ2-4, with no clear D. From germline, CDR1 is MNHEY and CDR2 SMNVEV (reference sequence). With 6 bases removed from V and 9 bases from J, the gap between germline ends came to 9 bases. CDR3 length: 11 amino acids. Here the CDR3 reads CASRTSGIQYF. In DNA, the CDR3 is TGTGCCAGCAGGACGAGTGGCATTCAGTACTTC.

CDR3 coding DNA: TGTGCCACCAGCAGAGATCGAAGGGACATTCAGTACTTC. Amino acids: CATSRDRRDIQYF. V and J are TRBV15 and TRBJ2-4; D gene unclear. Germline CDR1 is LNHNV and CDR2 is YYDKDF (reference sequence). V was pared by 0 bases and J by 8 bases, with 8 bases between. The CDR3 contains 13 residues.

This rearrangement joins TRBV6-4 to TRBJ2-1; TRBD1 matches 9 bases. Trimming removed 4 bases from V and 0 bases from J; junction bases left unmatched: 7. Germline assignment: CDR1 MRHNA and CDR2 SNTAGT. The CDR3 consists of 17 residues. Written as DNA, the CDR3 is TGTGCCAGCAGTGTCTTCGGACAGGGGAGCTCCTACAATGAGCAGTTCTTC. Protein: CASSVFGQGSSYNEQFF.

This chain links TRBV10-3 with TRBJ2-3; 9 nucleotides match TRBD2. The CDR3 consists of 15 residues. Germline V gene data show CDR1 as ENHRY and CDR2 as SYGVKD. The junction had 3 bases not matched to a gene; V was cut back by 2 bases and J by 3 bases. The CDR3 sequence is CAISEGGGATDTQYF. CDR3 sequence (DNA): TGTGCCATCAGTGAGGGCGGGGGGGCGACAGATACGCAGTATTTT.

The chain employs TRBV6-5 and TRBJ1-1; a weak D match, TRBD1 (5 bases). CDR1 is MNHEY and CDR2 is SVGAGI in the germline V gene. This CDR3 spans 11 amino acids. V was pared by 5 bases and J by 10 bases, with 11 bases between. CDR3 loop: CASSQTDRAFF. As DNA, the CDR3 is TGTGCCAGCAGTCAGACAGACAGAGCTTTCTTT.

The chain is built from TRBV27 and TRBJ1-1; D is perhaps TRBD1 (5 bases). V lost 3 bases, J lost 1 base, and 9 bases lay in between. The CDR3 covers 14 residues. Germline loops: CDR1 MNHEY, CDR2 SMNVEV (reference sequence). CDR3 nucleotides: TGTGCCAGCAGTTTTTCCAGGGCGAACACTGAAGCTTTCTTT. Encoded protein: CASSFSRANTEAFF.

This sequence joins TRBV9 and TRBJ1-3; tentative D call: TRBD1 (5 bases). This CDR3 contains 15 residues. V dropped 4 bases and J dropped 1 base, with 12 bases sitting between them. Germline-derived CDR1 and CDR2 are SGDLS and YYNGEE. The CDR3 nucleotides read TGTGCCAGCAGCCCAGGGACGACTTCTGGAAACACCATATATTTT. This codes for CASSPGTTSGNTIYF. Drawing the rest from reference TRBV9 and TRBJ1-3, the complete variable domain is DSGVTQTPKHLITATGQRVTLRCSPRSGDLSVYWYQQSLDQGLQFLIQYYNGEERAKGNILERFSAQQFPDLHSELNLSSLELGDSALYFCASSPGTTSGNTIYFGEGSWLTVV.

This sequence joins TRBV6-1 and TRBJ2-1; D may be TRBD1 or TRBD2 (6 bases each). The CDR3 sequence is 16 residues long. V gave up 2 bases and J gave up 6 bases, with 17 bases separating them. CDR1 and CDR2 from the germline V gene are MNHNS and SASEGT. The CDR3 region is CASSEIGGQGFNEQFF. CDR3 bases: TGTGCCAGCAGTGAAATAGGGGGGCAGGGGTTCAATGAGCAGTTCTTC.

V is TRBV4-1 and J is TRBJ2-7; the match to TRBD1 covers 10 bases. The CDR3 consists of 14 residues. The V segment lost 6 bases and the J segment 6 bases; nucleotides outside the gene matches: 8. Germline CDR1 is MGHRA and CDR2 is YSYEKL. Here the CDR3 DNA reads TGCGCCAGCAGAGCAACCGGACAGGGGGGCGAGCAGTACTTC. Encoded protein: CASRATGQGGEQYF.

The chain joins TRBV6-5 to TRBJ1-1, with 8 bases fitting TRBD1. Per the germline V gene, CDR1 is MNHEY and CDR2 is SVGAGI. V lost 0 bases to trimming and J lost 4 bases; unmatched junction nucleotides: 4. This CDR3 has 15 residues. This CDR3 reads CASSYSGDRPTEAFF. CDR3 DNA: TGTGCCAGCAGTTACTCGGGGGACAGGCCCACTGAAGCTTTCTTT.

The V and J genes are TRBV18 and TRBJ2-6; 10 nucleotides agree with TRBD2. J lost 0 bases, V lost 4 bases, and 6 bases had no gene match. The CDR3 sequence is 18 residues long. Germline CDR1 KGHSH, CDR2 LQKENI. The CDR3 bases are TGTGCCAGCTCACTCCCTAGCGGGGGACTCTCTGGGGCCAACGTCCTGACTTTC. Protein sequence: CASSLPSGGLSGANVLTF.

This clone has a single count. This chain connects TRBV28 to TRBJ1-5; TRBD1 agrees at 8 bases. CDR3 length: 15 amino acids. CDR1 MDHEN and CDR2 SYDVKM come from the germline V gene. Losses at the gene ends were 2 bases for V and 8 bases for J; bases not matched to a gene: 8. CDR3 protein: CASSLAGGAVKPQHF. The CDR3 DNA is TGTGCCAGCAGTTTAGCAGGGGGCGCGGTAAAGCCCCAGCATTTT.

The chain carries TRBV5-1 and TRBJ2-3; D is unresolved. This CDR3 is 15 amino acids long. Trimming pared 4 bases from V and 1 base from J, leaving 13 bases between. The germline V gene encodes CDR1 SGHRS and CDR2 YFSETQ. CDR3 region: CASSLRAARTDTQYF. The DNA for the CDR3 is TGCGCCAGCAGCCTCCGGGCCGCTCGCACAGATACGCAGTATTTT.

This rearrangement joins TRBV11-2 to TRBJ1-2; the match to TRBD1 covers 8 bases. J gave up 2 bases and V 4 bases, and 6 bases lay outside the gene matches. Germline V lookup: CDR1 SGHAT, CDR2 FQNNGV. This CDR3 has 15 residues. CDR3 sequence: CASSSPGQENYGYTF. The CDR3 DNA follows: TGTGCCAGCAGCTCTCCGGGACAGGAGAACTATGGCTACACCTTC.

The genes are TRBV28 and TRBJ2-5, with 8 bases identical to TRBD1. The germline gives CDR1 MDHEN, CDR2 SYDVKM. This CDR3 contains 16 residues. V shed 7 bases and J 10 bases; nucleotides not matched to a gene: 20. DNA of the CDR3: TGTGCCAGCACCGAAACCGGGACAGGTGTAAGTTTGGTCCAGTACTTC. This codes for CASTETGTGVSLVQYF. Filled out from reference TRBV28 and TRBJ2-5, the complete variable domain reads DVKVTQSSRYLVKRTGEKVFLECVQDMDHENMFWYRQDPGLGLRLIYFSYDVKMKEKGDIPEGYSVSREKKERFSLILESASTNQTSMYLCASTETGTGVSLVQYFGPGTRLLVL.

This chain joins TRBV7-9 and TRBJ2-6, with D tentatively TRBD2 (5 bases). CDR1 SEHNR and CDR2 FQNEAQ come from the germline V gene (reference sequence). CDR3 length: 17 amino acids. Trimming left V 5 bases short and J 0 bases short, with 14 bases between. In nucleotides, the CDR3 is TGTGCCAGCAGCCTCGTACGGGGTCTCTCTGGGGCCAACGTCCTGACTTTC. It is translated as CASSLVRGLSGANVLTF.

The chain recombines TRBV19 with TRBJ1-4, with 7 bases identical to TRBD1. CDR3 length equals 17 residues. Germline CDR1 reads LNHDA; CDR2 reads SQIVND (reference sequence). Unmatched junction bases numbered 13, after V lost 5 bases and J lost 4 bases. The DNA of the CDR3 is TGTGCCAGTAGTCGGACAGGTTACGCAGACGGTAATGAAAAACTGTTTTTT. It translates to CASSRTGYADGNEKLFF.

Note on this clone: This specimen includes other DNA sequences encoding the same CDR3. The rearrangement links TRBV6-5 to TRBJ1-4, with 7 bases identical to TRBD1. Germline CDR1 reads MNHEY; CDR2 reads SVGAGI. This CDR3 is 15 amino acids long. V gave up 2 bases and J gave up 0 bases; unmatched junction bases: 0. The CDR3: CASSYQGATNEKLFF. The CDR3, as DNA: TGTGCCAGCAGTTACCAGGGGGCAACTAATGAAAAACTGTTTTTT.

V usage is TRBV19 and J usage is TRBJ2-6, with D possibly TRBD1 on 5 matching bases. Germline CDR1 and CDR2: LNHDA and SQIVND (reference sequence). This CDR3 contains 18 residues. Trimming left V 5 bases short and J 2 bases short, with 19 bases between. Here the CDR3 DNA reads TGTGCCAGTAGTCTTCAGGGATTCCAAAGCCCTGGGGCCAACGTCCTGACTTTC. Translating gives CASSLQGFQSPGANVLTF. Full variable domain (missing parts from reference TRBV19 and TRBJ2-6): DGGITQSPKYLFRKEGQNVTLSCEQNLNHDAMYWYRQDPGQGLRLIYYSQIVNDFQKGDIAEGYSVSREKKESFPLTVTSAQKNPTAFYLCASSLQGFQSPGANVLTFGAGSRLTVL.

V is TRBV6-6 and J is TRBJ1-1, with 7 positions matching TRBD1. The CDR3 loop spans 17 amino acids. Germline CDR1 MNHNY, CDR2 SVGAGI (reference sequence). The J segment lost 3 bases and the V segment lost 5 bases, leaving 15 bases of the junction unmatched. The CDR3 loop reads CASSRWRGLVRDTEAFF. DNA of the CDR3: TGTGCCAGCAGTCGGTGGAGGGGGCTGGTTAGGGACACTGAAGCTTTCTTT.

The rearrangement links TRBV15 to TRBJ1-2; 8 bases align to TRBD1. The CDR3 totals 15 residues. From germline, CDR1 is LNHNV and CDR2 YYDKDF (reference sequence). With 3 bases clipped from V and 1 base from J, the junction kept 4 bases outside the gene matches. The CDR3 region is CATSRDRADNYGYTF. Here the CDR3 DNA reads TGTGCCACCAGCAGGGACAGGGCTGATAACTATGGCTACACCTTC.

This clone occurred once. CDR3 in DNA: TGTGCCAGCAGTTTATATACGGCATGGGATGAGCAGTTCTTC. Translation gives CASSLYTAWDEQFF. V usage is TRBV28 and J usage is TRBJ2-1; D is unclear. V was cut by 1 base and J by 8 bases, with 12 bases left in between. This CDR3 is 14 amino acids long. Per the germline V gene, CDR1 is MDHEN and CDR2 is SYDVKM.

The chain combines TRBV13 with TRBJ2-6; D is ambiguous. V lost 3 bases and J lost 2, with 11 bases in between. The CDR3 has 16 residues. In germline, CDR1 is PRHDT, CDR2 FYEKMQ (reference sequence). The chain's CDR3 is CASSFSAGAGANVLTF. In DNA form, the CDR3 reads TGTGCCAGCAGCTTCTCAGCTGGGGCTGGGGCCAACGTCCTGACTTTC. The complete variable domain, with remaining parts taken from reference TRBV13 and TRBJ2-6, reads AAGVIQSPRHLIKEKRETATLKCYPIPRHDTVYWYQQGPGQDPQFLISFYEKMQSDKGSIPDRFSAQQFSDYHSELNMSSLELGDSALYFCASSFSAGAGANVLTFGAGSRLTVL.

This CDR3 is CASSHSYEQYF. CDR3 coding DNA: TGTGCCAGCAGCCACTCCTACGAGCAGTACTTC. The chain has TRBV3-1 (or the pseudogene TRBV3-2) and TRBJ2-7; D gene uncertain. The germline V and J ends were trimmed by 3 bases and 0 bases, with 0 bases remaining between them. From germline, CDR1 is LGHDT and CDR2 YNNKEL (reference sequence). The CDR3 is 11 amino acids.

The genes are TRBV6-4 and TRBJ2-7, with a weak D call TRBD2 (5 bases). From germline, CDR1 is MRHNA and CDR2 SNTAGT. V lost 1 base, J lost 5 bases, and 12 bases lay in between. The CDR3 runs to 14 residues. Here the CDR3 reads CASSDWRYAHEQYF. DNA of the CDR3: TGTGCCAGCAGTGACTGGAGGTATGCGCACGAGCAGTACTTC.

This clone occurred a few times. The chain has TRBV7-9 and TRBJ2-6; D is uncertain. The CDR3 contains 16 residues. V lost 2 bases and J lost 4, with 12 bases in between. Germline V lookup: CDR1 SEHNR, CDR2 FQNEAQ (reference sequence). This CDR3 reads CASSLWSTAGANVLTF. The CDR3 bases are TGTGCCAGCAGCTTATGGTCGACGGCCGGGGCCAACGTCCTGACTTTC.

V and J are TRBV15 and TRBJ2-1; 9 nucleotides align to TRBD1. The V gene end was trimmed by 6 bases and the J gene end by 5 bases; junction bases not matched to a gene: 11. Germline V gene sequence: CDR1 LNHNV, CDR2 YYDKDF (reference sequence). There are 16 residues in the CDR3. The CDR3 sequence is CATSYTGTGRDNEQFF. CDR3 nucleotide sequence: TGTGCCACCAGTTATACCGGGACAGGGCGGGACAATGAGCAGTTCTTC.

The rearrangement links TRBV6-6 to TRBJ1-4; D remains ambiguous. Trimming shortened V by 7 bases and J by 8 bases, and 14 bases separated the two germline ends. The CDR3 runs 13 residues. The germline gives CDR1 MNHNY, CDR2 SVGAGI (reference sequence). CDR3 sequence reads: CASKKTLMEKLFF. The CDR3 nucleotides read TGTGCCAGCAAGAAAACCCTCATGGAAAAACTGTTTTTT.

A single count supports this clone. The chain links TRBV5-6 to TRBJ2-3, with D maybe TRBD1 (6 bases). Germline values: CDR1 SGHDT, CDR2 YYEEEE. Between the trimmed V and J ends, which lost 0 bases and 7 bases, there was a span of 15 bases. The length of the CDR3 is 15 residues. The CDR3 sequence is CASSLDFPGQYTQYF. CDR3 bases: TGTGCCAGCAGCTTGGATTTTCCCGGACAGTATACGCAGTATTTT.